The rows below give T cell receptor beta chains drawn from one sample of a study of cytomegalovirus exposure and HLA in healthy donors. TCRdb's copy holds only in-frame clones and misses some; the assay was immunoSEQ multiplex PCR. The table for this sample gives about 67,000 clones. Input material: PBMCs. Source of these receptors: a man younger than 40 in good health and CMV-seropositive. CDR3s include the opening cysteine and the closing phenylalanine or tryptophan. Fields, in order: CDR3 protein, CDR3 DNA, D gene, V gene, J gene. D genes are given only for firm matches.

CDR3 protein: CASSLRTGNYEQYF
CDR3 DNA: TGTGCCAGCAGCTTAAGGACAGGTAACTACGAGCAGTACTTC
D gene: TRBD1
V gene: TRBV7-6
J gene: TRBJ2-7

CDR3 protein: CASSYGSRDRDLSYEQYF
CDR3 DNA: TGCGCCAGCAGCTATGGGTCCCGGGACAGGGACCTCTCCTACGAGCAGTACTTC
D gene: TRBD1
V gene: TRBV5-1
J gene: TRBJ2-7

CDR3 protein: CASSPPGLAGETQYF
CDR3 DNA: TGTGCCAGTAGTCCCCCGGGACTAGCGGGAGAGACCCAGTACTTC
D gene: TRBD2
V gene: TRBV19
J gene: TRBJ2-5

CDR3 protein: CASSLGGIGEQYF
CDR3 DNA: TGTGCCAGCAGTTTGGGGGGGATTGGGGAGCAGTACTTC
D gene: TRBD2
V gene: TRBV25-1
J gene: TRBJ2-7

CDR3 protein: CASSEQHLNTEAFF
CDR3 DNA: TGTGCCAGCAGTGAACAGCACTTAAACACTGAAGCTTTCTTT
D gene: -
V gene: TRBV6-5
J gene: TRBJ1-1

CDR3 protein: CASTQTGPEAFF
CDR3 DNA: TGTGCCAGCACCCAGACAGGTCCTGAAGCTTTCTTT
D gene: -
V gene: TRBV7-9
J gene: TRBJ1-1

CDR3 protein: CASSSGTLNTEAFF
CDR3 DNA: TGCGCCAGCAGCTCGGGGACACTAAACACTGAAGCTTTCTTT
D gene: -
V gene: TRBV5-1
J gene: TRBJ1-1

CDR3 protein: CASSLAPGGQPQHF
CDR3 DNA: TGCGCCAGCAGCTTGGCCCCAGGGGGACAGCCCCAGCATTTT
D gene: TRBD1
V gene: TRBV5-1
J gene: TRBJ1-5

CDR3 protein: CASSYSGTLPHEQYF
CDR3 DNA: TGTGCCAGCAGTTACTCAGGGACACTACCCCACGAGCAGTACTTC
D gene: -
V gene: TRBV6-5
J gene: TRBJ2-7

CDR3 protein: CASSQAGGPTDTQYF
CDR3 DNA: TGTGCCAGCAGCCAAGCGGGGGGACCGACAGATACGCAGTATTTT
D gene: TRBD2
V gene: TRBV4-2
J gene: TRBJ2-3

CDR3 protein: CASSFWGDGAMNTEAFF
CDR3 DNA: TGTGCCAGCAGCTTTTGGGGGGATGGGGCCATGAACACTGAAGCTTTCTTT
D gene: -
V gene: TRBV5-6
J gene: TRBJ1-1

CDR3 protein: CASSHRGWNQPQHF
CDR3 DNA: TGTGCCAGCAGCCACCGGGGGTGGAATCAGCCCCAGCATTTT
D gene: -
V gene: TRBV6-5
J gene: TRBJ1-5